This T cell receptor (beta chain) was recorded in a study of cytomegalovirus exposure and HLA in healthy donors. Study context: Among 150 million to 200 million T cells, an earlier analysis found 117 million unique TCR beta sequences. Points from the study as a whole: Earlier analysis found most TCR beta V segments productive about 87% or about 30% of the time. The number of N-insertions in an Asian-associated ancestry cluster was reportedly below the 666-donor mean in a later analysis.

Of note for this clone: The target antigen is unknown.

Use of 60 Vbeta and 13 Jbeta primers characterized the PCR. Libraries were prepared by immunoSEQ multiplex PCR; TCRdb keeps only in-frame clonotypes and omits some of them. The repertoire holds some 100,000 clones, with about four fifths as singletons. The CDR3 is 14 residues long. Germline V gene lookup returns CDR1 SEHNR and CDR2 FQNEAQ (reference sequence). V was pared by 5 bases and J by 3 bases, with 5 bases of the junction left unmatched. The chain uses TRBV7-9 and TRBJ2-7, with TRBD1 matching over 9 bases. Specimen: PBMCs. The receptor comes from a male donor in good health and CMV-seropositive. The CDR3 nucleotides are TGTGCCAGCAGCGTCCGGGACAGGGTCTACGAGCAGTACTTC. Protein sequence: CASSVRDRVYEQYF.